This TCR beta chain was sequenced during a study of beta chain features in type 1 diabetes. The CDR3 is 14 amino acids. J gave up 8 bases and V 3 bases, and 9 bases lay outside the gene matches. Germline values: CDR1 GTSNPN, CDR2 SVGIG (reference sequence). Investigators reverse transcribed all isolated RNA, so they sequenced expressed TCRB transcripts. Profiling relied on immunoSEQ multiplex PCR, and the TCRdb table lists in-frame clones only, not all of them. The table shows hundreds of thousands of clones, with 11% occurring only once. The specimen was naive CD4+ T cells from blood. This TCR derives from a woman younger than 45 in good health. The rearrangement uses TRBV30 and TRBJ1-4, with 7 bases lining up with TRBD1. CDR3 in amino acids: CAWRSRGEGEKLFF. Here the CDR3 DNA reads TGTGCCTGGAGGTCCAGGGGGGAAGGGGAAAAACTGTTTTTT. The full variable domain, its missing parts supplied by reference TRBV30 and TRBJ1-4, is SQTIHQWPATLVQPVGSPLSLECTVEGTSNPNLYWYRQAAGRGLQLLFYSVGIGQISSEVPQNLSASRPQDRQFILSSKKLLLSDSGFYLCAWRSRGEGEKLFFGSGTQLSVL.